These 21 T cell receptor beta chains share one sample of origin, sequenced in a study of CD8+ T cells in alopecia areata. RNA, once extracted, was reverse transcribed into cDNA for use as the sequencing template. Produced via immunoSEQ multiplex PCR; TCRdb's table is partial and in-frame only. The data show over 250,000 clones, with none appearing a single time. CD4, CD8alpha, NKG2D, NKG2ACE and other markers were used to sort pooled cutaneous lymph node cells. Sequencing was carried out using CD4+ T cells sorted from a lymph node. The receptors stem from a C3H/HeJ mouse with alopecia areata. MHC haplotype of the mouse line: H2-k.

This clone was seen a handful of times. Mouse gene names apply. The read stops 4 residues short of the end of the CDR3; the missing end is completed from the germline J gene. The chain is built from TRBV1 and TRBJ1-1; a weak D match, TRBD1 (6 bases). Trimming left V 4 bases short and J 0 bases short, with 12 bases between. The CDR3 consists of 15 residues. Germline CDR1 reads NSQYPW; CDR2 reads LRSPGD (reference sequence). The CDR3 here is CTCSGGQIANTEVFF. The DNA read from the CDR3 is TGCACCTGCAGTGGGGGACAAATTGCAAACACA.

In the case of this clone: The gene names here belong to mouse. The read ends 4 residues early relative to the CDR3; the germline J gene fills the gap. This chain connects TRBV5 to TRBJ2-1, with 9 bases lining up with TRBD2. The CDR3 has 16 amino acids. Germline CDR1 LGHNA, CDR2 YNLKQL (reference sequence). This CDR3 is CASSQDFLGGRAEQFF. The part of the CDR3 DNA that was read is TGTGCCAGCAGCCAAGATTTCCTGGGGGGGAGAGCT.

This clone was counted a few times. Genes and germline are mouse. The CDR3 end is not reached by the read, which stops 4 residues before it; the germline J gene fills it in. V is TRBV19 and J is TRBJ2-1; 8 positions match TRBD2. V shed 5 bases and J 0 bases; nucleotides not matched to a gene: 1. The CDR3 is 14 amino acids. In germline, CDR1 is FNHDT, CDR2 SITEND (reference sequence). CDR3 DNA, as far as it was read: TGTGCCAGCAGACTGGGGGCTAACTATGCT. Translated: CASRLGANYA. The CDR3 in full is CASRLGANYAEQFF.

Of note for this clone: Genes here carry mouse names. The read halts 4 residues ahead of the CDR3 end, with the missing end drawn from the germline J gene. V is TRBV5 and J is TRBJ2-5; D not certain. Germline CDR1 LGHNA, CDR2 YNLKQL (reference sequence). The CDR3 has 13 residues. The CDR3 loop is CASSQDVGDTQYF. The covered CDR3 bases are TGTGCCAGCAGCCAAGATGTTGGAGAC.

This clone was seen only a few times. Any gene name here is a mouse gene name. Read sequence stops 4 residues before the CDR3 end, and the germline J gene provides the missing end. The chain carries TRBV13-1 and TRBJ2-2; possible D gene TRBD1, 6 bases. Germline values: CDR1 NSHNY, CDR2 SYGAGN. The V and J ends lost 3 bases and 4 bases respectively, with 7 bases between them. The CDR3 runs to 13 residues. This CDR3 reads CASSGQATGQLYF. The sequenced CDR3 bases are TGTGCCAGCAGTGGACAGGCCACCGGG.

A note on this clone: Mouse gene names and germline throughout. The read is 4 residues too short to cover the CDR3 end, so that end is filled in from the germline J gene. The V call is TRBV17, the J call TRBJ2-4; D call uncertain. The V gene's germline CDR1 is MNHDT and CDR2 YYDKIL. This CDR3 has 12 residues. CDR3 bases read: TGTGCTAGCAGTAGAGGCAGAAAC. Its translation is CASSRGRN. The full CDR3 is CASSRGRNTLYF.

This clone has only a few counts. Genes and germline are mouse. The read terminates 3 residues before the CDR3 end, so the remaining end is supplied by the germline J gene. V usage is TRBV5 and J usage is TRBJ1-6; D unclear. TRBJ1-6 is classed as an ORF, of uncertain function. The germline V gene has CDR1 LGHNA and CDR2 YNLKQL (reference sequence). The CDR3 covers 14 residues. The V end lost 0 bases, the J end lost 5 bases, and 5 bases lay between the germline ends. CDR3 loop: CASSQEQHNSPLYF. The CDR3 bases that were read are TGTGCCAGCAGCCAAGAACAGCATAATTCGCCC.

This clone was recorded many times. Mouse gene names apply. The read ends 4 residues early relative to the CDR3; the germline J gene fills the gap. Within the sample, other DNA sequences also encode this same CDR3. V usage is TRBV19 and J usage is TRBJ2-3; D remains unclear. The CDR3 has 12 amino acids. The germline V and J ends were trimmed by 2 bases and 1 base, with 2 bases remaining between them. Germline V gives CDR1 FNHDT, CDR2 SITEND (reference sequence). CDR3 sequence reads: CASSMGAETLYF. The covered CDR3 bases are TGTGCCAGCAGTATGGGTGCAGAA.

As for this clone: Here the gene names and germline are mouse. The CDR3 extends 4 residues past the end of the read, so its final part is completed from the germline J gene. The gene calls are TRBV1 and TRBJ2-5; 7 bases agree with TRBD1. CDR1 and CDR2 from the germline V gene are NSQYPW and LRSPGD (reference sequence). This CDR3 has 13 amino acids. CDR3 in amino acids: CTCSDRGADTQYF. Incomplete CDR3 DNA: TGCACCTGCAGTGACAGGGGCGCCGAC. Combining the CDR3 with reference TRBV1 and TRBJ2-5 gives the whole variable domain VTLLEQNPRWRLVPRGQAVNLRCILKNSQYPWMSWYQQDLQKQLQWLFTLRSPGDKEVKSLPGADYLATRVTDTELRLQVANMSQGRTLYCTCSDRGADTQYFGPGTRLLVL.

This clone was detected ten times or more. Genes and germline come from the mouse. The observed sequence ends 4 residues before the CDR3 terminus, with the missing tail filled in from the germline J gene. This chain links TRBV17 with TRBJ2-1, with D possibly being TRBD1 (6 bases). Germline lookup yields CDR1 MNHDT and CDR2 YYDKIL. The V end lost 8 bases, the J end lost 4 bases, and 15 bases lay between the germline ends. This CDR3 comprises 14 residues. The CDR3: CASGTGTNYAEQFF. The DNA read from the CDR3 is TGTGCTAGCGGAACCGGGACAAATTATGCT.

To note about this clone: Mouse gene names apply. The read is 4 residues too short to cover the CDR3 end, so that end is filled in from the germline J gene. The gene calls are TRBV13-1 and TRBJ1-1; possibly TRBD1 for D (5 bases). The CDR3 length is 14 residues. Germline CDR1 reads NSHNY; CDR2 reads SYGAGN. V lost 3 bases and J lost 0, with 9 bases in between. The CDR3 DNA, read in part, is TGTGCCAGCAGTGTCGACAGCTCAAACACA. Residues: CASSVDSSNT. The full CDR3 protein is CASSVDSSNTEVFF.

This clone was picked up many times. The genes are named according to mouse. With the read ending 4 residues before the CDR3 end, the germline J gene is used to fill in that end. The same CDR3 can be traced to other DNA sequences in this sample. V is TRBV13-1 and J is TRBJ1-2; TRBD1 agrees at 9 bases. V dropped 3 bases and J dropped 0; count of bases not matched to a gene: 0. The length of the CDR3 is 14 residues. Germline V gene data show CDR1 as NSHNY and CDR2 as SYGAGN. The DNA read from the CDR3 is TGTGCCAGCAGTGGACAGGGGGCAAACTCC. It codes for CASSGQGANS. In full, the CDR3 reads CASSGQGANSDYTF.

This clone was seen only a few times. Mouse gene names apply. The CDR3 goes on 4 residues after the read ends, and that part is filled in from the germline J gene. J is TRBJ2-2 and V is TRBV5, with D possibly matching TRBD1 (5 bases). There are 15 residues in the CDR3. Germline V CDR1 and CDR2: LGHNA, YNLKQL (reference sequence). Trimming removed 0 bases from V and 3 bases from J, with 8 bases in between. CDR3 region: CASSQEPGHTGQLYF. The sequenced CDR3 bases are TGTGCCAGCAGCCAAGAGCCAGGGCACACCGGG.

This clone showed up just a few times. Mouse gene names and germline throughout. The sequenced fragment ends 3 residues before the CDR3 boundary, so the rest is inferred from the germline J gene. The chain joins TRBV29 to TRBJ1-6; 9 bases line up with TRBD1. TRBJ1-6 is an ORF, and what it does is uncertain. J lost 7 bases, V lost 6 bases, and 7 bases had no gene match. This CDR3 spans 15 amino acids. Germline V gives CDR1 MSHET, CDR2 SYDVDS. The CDR3: CASSTGTGQNSPLYF. The covered CDR3 bases are TGTGCTAGCAGCACCGGGACAGGGCAGAATTCGCCC.

This clone showed up just a few times. All gene names here are mouse names. The read gets to within 4 residues of the CDR3 end, and the germline J gene fills in the rest. V is TRBV1 and J is TRBJ2-5, with D tentatively TRBD2 (6 bases). This CDR3 region has 15 residues. Trimming took 1 base from V and 2 from J, leaving 10 bases between them. In germline, CDR1 is NSQYPW, CDR2 LRSPGD (reference sequence). CDR3 DNA, as far as it was read: TGCACCTGCAGTGCAGCCCCGGGACTCCAAGAC. It encodes CTCSAAPGLQD. The full CDR3 sequence reads CTCSAAPGLQDTQYF.

With regard to this clone: Gene and germline names: mouse. Read coverage stops 4 residues before the CDR3 terminus; the germline J gene supplies the remainder. This specimen includes other DNA sequences encoding the same CDR3. The chain has TRBV13-1 and TRBJ2-3; 9 nucleotides agree with TRBD1. Per germline, CDR1 NSHNY and CDR2 SYGAGN. This CDR3 has 15 residues. The V segment lost 4 bases and the J segment 1 base; nucleotides outside the gene matches: 4. Incomplete CDR3 DNA: TGTGCCAGCAGTCTCCGGGACAGGGGTGCAGAA. Translating it yields CASSLRDRGAE. The full CDR3 reads CASSLRDRGAETLYF.

A word on this clone: Gene names are mouse gene names. The read terminates 4 residues ahead of where the CDR3 ends, so the germline J gene completes it. The rearrangement joins TRBV13-1 to TRBJ2-3; D remains ambiguous. Germline V lookup: CDR1 NSHNY, CDR2 SYGAGN. V lost 1 base, J lost 0 bases, and 6 bases lay in between. This CDR3 comprises 14 residues. The CDR3 here is CASSDLSSAETLYF. The DNA read from the CDR3 is TGTGCCAGCAGTGATCTTTCTAGTGCAGAA.

As concerns this clone: Gene names and germline match the mouse. The observed sequence ends 4 residues before the CDR3 terminus, with the missing tail filled in from the germline J gene. J is TRBJ1-2 and V is TRBV13-2; D call uncertain. CDR1 is NNHNN and CDR2 is SYGAGS in the germline V gene (reference sequence). V was clipped by 0 bases and J by 0 bases, with 12 bases between them. CDR3 length equals 16 residues. The sequenced part of the CDR3 DNA is TGTGCCAGCGGTGATGCAGGTCCCAGCGCAAACTCC. Its translation is CASGDAGPSANS. The CDR3 in full is CASGDAGPSANSDYTF.

Points on this clone: All gene names here are mouse names. The read comes to an end 4 residues before the CDR3 does, leaving the germline J gene to fill in the end. The sample holds other DNA sequences that translate to the same CDR3. The rearrangement uses TRBV1 and TRBJ1-1, with D possibly matching TRBD1 (6 bases). This CDR3 has 15 amino acids. Germline CDR1 is NSQYPW and CDR2 is LRSPGD (reference sequence). The V gene lost 0 bases and the J gene lost 0 bases, with 8 bases spanning the gap. Here the CDR3 reads CTCSAEGQPNTEVFF. CDR3 bases read: TGCACCTGCAGTGCAGAAGGACAGCCAAACACA.

About this clone itself: Gene names denote mouse genes. Within the sample, other DNA sequences also encode this same CDR3. CDR3 sequence reads: CASSHKNTEVFF. The sequenced CDR3 bases are TGTGCCAGCAGCCACAAGAACACA. The rearrangement joins TRBV5 to TRBJ1-1; D call uncertain. The read terminates 4 residues ahead of where the CDR3 ends, so the germline J gene completes it. V was pared by 3 bases and J by 0 bases, with 2 bases between. This CDR3 contains 12 residues. Germline V CDR1 and CDR2: LGHNA, YNLKQL (reference sequence).

As regards this clone: The gene names given are mouse names. The read ends 4 residues early relative to the CDR3; the germline J gene fills the gap. The same CDR3 is also encoded by other DNA sequences in this sample. The chain carries TRBV1 and TRBJ2-5; 11 bases align to TRBD2. This CDR3 contains 15 residues. Per the germline V gene, CDR1 is NSQYPW and CDR2 is LRSPGD (reference sequence). The part of the CDR3 DNA that was read is TGCACCTGCAGTGCAGGGACTGGGGGGACCGAC. Translation gives CTCSAGTGGTD. The CDR3 as a whole reads CTCSAGTGGTDTQYF.